This TCR beta chain derives from a study of cytomegalovirus exposure and HLA in healthy donors. About the research overall: Unique TCR beta sequences numbering approximately 120 million came from some 200 million T cells in an earlier analysis.

Study findings and constraints: Later work associated 16,951 TCR beta sequences with HLA alleles at 0.05 false discovery rate. Reported findings show TCR beta sequences accurately forecast HLA-A and HLA-B alleles in most subjects.

PCR was performed using 60 Vbeta and 13 Jbeta primers. Assay used: immunoSEQ multiplex PCR; TCRdb lists only in-frame clones, some missing. This sample has about 130,000 clones, with 70% to 85% found just once. Details on this clone: No antigen is known for it.

This sequence originates from a boy between 10 and 17 years old in good health and CMV-seronegative. Material for sequencing was PBMCs.

The DNA of the CDR3 is TGTGCCAGCAGTTTAGGATCGGGAGGCATCCAAGAGACCCAGTACTTC. It yields the protein CASSLGSGGIQETQYF. The V call is TRBV27, the J call TRBJ2-5, with TRBD2 identical over 7 bases. The J segment lost 1 base and the V segment lost 2 bases, leaving 7 bases of the junction unmatched. Germline-derived CDR1 and CDR2 are MNHEY and SMNVEV (reference sequence). The length of the CDR3 is 16 residues.